One TCR beta chain is described in this entry. There is no known antigen for this receptor. Base qualities were left out, and no much larger clone turns up one base away. The CDR3 runs 11 amino acids, cysteine and phenylalanine included. The only DNA kept is the CDR3, 33 bases in frame from the first base. According to the germline V gene, CDR1 reads MDHEN and CDR2 reads SYDVKM. The junction carries 9 bases between V and J, which are trimmed by 6 bases and 9 bases respectively. The sample's treatment or condition label, in plain terms: high-dose cyclophosphamide on days +3 and +4 as single-agent GVHD prophylaxis. For conditioning, the PTCy patients got busulfan and fludarabine, then a related or unrelated marrow graft, followed by cyclophosphamide on days +3 and +4. The PTCy-treated patients were drawn from a prospective, multi-institutional clinical trial. Peripheral blood and bone marrow mononuclear cells were isolated by Ficoll-Hypaque density centrifugation and were cryopreserved. CD4+ and CD8+ T cells, including naive and memory subsets, were sorted by FACS on a FACSAria II.

This entry is derived from a study of T cells after posttransplantation cyclophosphamide (dated by TCRdb to 2016 to 2018). Context from the whole study: Using TRB sequencing, the study followed how the T cell repertoire reconstituted after myeloablative bone marrow transplantation in which posttransplantation cyclophosphamide served as GVHD prophylaxis. Antigen receptor sequencing covered samples from 35 to 40 PTCy-treated patients and 15 to 20 of their related bone marrow donors. Because TRA and TRB clonality were tightly correlated in nine or ten samples, subsequent TCR analyses were focused on TRB only. Public TRB sequences were compared against a database of over 3,000 sequences linked to responses to pathogens, tumor antigens, self-antigens and alloantigens. In 3 patients, up to about 3 additional blood samples taken between 2 and 5.2 years after transplant also underwent TRB sequencing, as did pretransplant blood from a handful of patients. Blood from every one of the roughly 30 PTCy patients who had 1-year posttransplant specimens underwent TRB sequencing.

General study outcomes and caveats: The TRB repertoires of T cells infiltrating skin or the GI tract showed only limited overlap with the TRB repertoires found in blood. Across the approximately 45 patients, TRB clonality was highly associated with recipient CMV seropositivity and CMV reactivation, and diversity with PTCy was similar to that in the CNI/methotrexate controls. At 1-2 months, donor-recipient similarity was low but rose over the first year, and the later blood repertoires were often dominated by donor CD8+ memory clones.

Genomic DNA was the input for TRB sequencing, which was run either with the immunoSEQ assay at survey resolution or with the hsTCRB kit. Per the source publication's procedure: The immunoSEQ software handled the initial read processing, while the LymphoSeq R package was used for the repertoire analyses. Clonality was computed as 1 minus normalized Shannon entropy; Gini coefficient was also calculated for each TRB dataset. To infer phenotypes in unsorted samples, TRB sequences from sorted subsets of the recipient or donor were mapped onto unsorted samples from the same recipient. This is the immuneACCESS table as TCRdb keeps it, with only in-frame sequences that have V and J called. A part of the clones is gone; compared with another copy, unresolved V genes explain less than half, and the rest is unexplained. V, J and clone size reflect that table, while D and trimming were determined from the DNA. The sample table records just over 4,000 clones; about 83% of these occur just once. The ten biggest clones cover roughly 6.5% of the sample.

The starting material was CD4+ T cells sorted from blood, obtained roughly 250 days after a stem cell transplant with posttransplant cyclophosphamide. The chain joins TRBV28 to TRBJ1-3; the D gene identity is not certain. This clonotype was obtained from a male patient younger than 45 who received an allogeneic stem cell transplant from a related donor, was CMV-positive, and had no GVHD. Some T cells may have been brought in with the graft after a transplant. The CDR3 region: CASSPRGTIYF. The DNA sequence is TGTGCCAGCAGCCCGCGCGGCACCATATATTTT.